This T cell receptor (beta chain) was recovered during a study of beta chain features in type 1 diabetes. Worth noting for this clone: What it recognizes is unknown.

Every donor had blood drawn once into heparin, 90 to 150 mL on average. Findings and caveats of the study: Lower insertion and higher deletion counts appeared at VDJ junctions in type 1 diabetes patients.

The V gene's germline CDR1 is SEHNR and CDR2 FQNEAQ (reference sequence). This CDR3 has 13 amino acids. Trimming pared 2 bases from V and 5 bases from J, leaving 9 bases between. The sequenced template was cDNA made from the entire isolated RNA. Samples of naive, central memory and regulatory T cells yielded a mean of around 3.8 million reads. TCRdb's copy holds only in-frame clones and misses some; the assay was immunoSEQ multiplex PCR. The sample has hundreds of thousands of clones; about 32% are singletons. The chain couples TRBV7-9 to TRBJ2-5; D uncertain. The sequence was collected from a man in his late teens or twenties in good health. Specimen: naive CD4+ T cells from blood. Here the CDR3 reads CASSLNSPETQYF. In nucleotides, the CDR3 is TGTGCCAGCAGCTTAAATAGTCCGGAGACCCAGTACTTC.